The 4 T cell receptor beta chains below all came from one sample that was sequenced in a study of T cell responses to AZD1222 COVID-19 vaccine (dated by TCRdb to 2020 to 2022). The library was obtained by the immunoSEQ multiplex PCR assay. The table comes from immuneACCESS by way of TCRdb, which keeps in-frame sequences with V and J called. Part of the clones is missing from these tables; in studies checked, under half for an unresolved V gene and the rest for unknown reasons. The sample profile shows 150,000 or so clones; around 90% of them were found once. The ten largest make up about 4.3% of the sample. The time point label for this specimen denotes: about 28 days (+/-7) after the second vaccine dose. The treatment or condition tag for this specimen amounts to: meningococcal conjugate vaccine given as trial control. The sample was peripheral blood, taken 28 days after the second dose of the MenACWY control vaccine. These receptors originate from an adult who received the MenACWY meningococcal vaccine as a control.

This chain connects TRBV2 to TRBJ1-1; D is perhaps TRBD1 (5 bases). The V gene lost 7 bases and the J gene lost 3 bases, with 12 bases spanning the gap. This CDR3 is 13 amino acids long. Germline V lookup: CDR1 SNHLY, CDR2 FYNNEI. CDR3 coding DNA: TGTGCCAGCACCGCAGGGTGGGACACTGAAGCTTTCTTT. Protein sequence: CASTAGWDTEAFF.

This chain joins TRBV19 and TRBJ1-6; the D is unclear. CDR1 and CDR2 (germline): LNHDA, SQIVND (reference sequence). The CDR3 is 13 amino acids. Trimming took off 3 bases at V and 11 bases at J, with 11 bases between the two ends. The DNA for the CDR3 is TGTGCCAGTAGTATGGATCGAACTCCACCCCTCCACTTT. Amino acids: CASSMDRTPPLHF.

The gene calls are TRBV12-3 or TRBV12-4 and TRBJ2-1; D remains unclear. The CDR3 runs 11 residues. Trimming left V 7 bases short and J 8 bases short, with 9 bases between. CDR3 in amino acids: CASTSSYEQFF. In nucleotides, the CDR3 is TGTGCCAGCACCAGCTCCTATGAGCAGTTCTTC.

This rearrangement joins TRBV5-4 to TRBJ1-6, with TRBD1 matching 10 bases. Germline V gene sequence: CDR1 SGHNT, CDR2 YYREEE (reference sequence). Trimming took 0 bases from V and 10 from J; bases not matched to a gene: 4. The CDR3 is 15 residues long. In DNA form, the CDR3 reads TGTGCCAGCAGCTTGGCCGGGACAGGGGTCTCACCCCTCCACTTT. Translation gives CASSLAGTGVSPLHF.